These T cell receptor beta chains were read from a single sample in a study of blood T cell repertoires in COVID-19. This table comes from immunoSEQ multiplex PCR, and its TCRdb copy is limited to in-frame clones, with some not included. In the table there are a few hundred thousand clones, around 88% of which are singletons. Sequencing was carried out using peripheral blood. The origin of the receptors is a woman between 50 and 59 years old with acute or convalescent COVID-19. The CDR3 runs from the conserved cysteine through the conserved F or W. The D gene is left open where the match is weak. The listing skips clone size in some rows; elsewhere it reads once, few, many or a size class.

size: -
D: -
V: TRBV6-5
J: TRBJ2-2
CDR3: CASSYYEGDTGELFF
DNA: TGTGCCAGCAGTTACTATGAAGGGGACACCGGGGAGCTGTTTTTT

size: -
D: -
V: TRBV1
J: TRBJ1-5
CDR3: CTSSQNEPHRINQPQHF
DNA: TGCACCAGCAGCCAAAACGAGCCCCACCGCATCAATCAGCCCCAGCATTTT

size: -
D: TRBD1
V: TRBV29-1
J: TRBJ2-1
CDR3: CSARQGAYNEQFF
DNA: TGCAGCGCCAGACAGGGGGCTTACAATGAGCAGTTCTTC

size: -
D: TRBD1
V: TRBV6-6
J: TRBJ1-5
CDR3: CASSRSGTGEQPQHF
DNA: TGTGCCAGCAGTCGATCCGGGACAGGGGAACAGCCCCAGCATTTT

size: -
D: -
V: TRBV7-2
J: TRBJ1-1
CDR3: CASSYPGFTEAFF
DNA: TGTGCCAGCAGCTATCCAGGGTTCACTGAAGCTTTCTTT

size: -
D: TRBD1
V: TRBV10-3
J: TRBJ2-1
CDR3: CAISERAGGYEQFF
DNA: TGTGCCATCAGTGAGAGGGCAGGGGGCTATGAGCAGTTCTTC

size: -
D: -
V: TRBV6-6
J: TRBJ1-1
CDR3: CASSYGGSNTEAFF
DNA: TGTGCCAGCAGTTATGGAGGTTCGAACACTGAAGCTTTCTTT

size: -
D: -
V: TRBV3-1/TRBV3-2
J: TRBJ1-2
CDR3: CASRTNTNNYGYTF
DNA: TGTGCCAGCAGGACTAACACTAATAACTATGGCTACACCTTC

size: -
D: -
V: TRBV4-1
J: TRBJ1-3
CDR3: CASSQDLRQDRNTIYF
DNA: TGCGCCAGCAGCCAAGATCTCCGACAGGACAGAAACACCATATATTTT

size: -
D: -
V: TRBV19
J: TRBJ2-6
CDR3: CASSIGYSGANVLTF
DNA: TGTGCCAGTAGTATAGGTTACTCTGGGGCCAACGTCCTGACTTTC

size: -
D: -
V: TRBV7-9
J: TRBJ2-1
CDR3: CASSLAPGEEFF
DNA: TGTGCCAGCAGCTTAGCCCCGGGGGAGGAGTTCTTC

size: -
D: TRBD2
V: TRBV19
J: TRBJ2-3
CDR3: CASSVLAGNTDTQYF
DNA: TGTGCCAGTAGTGTCCTAGCGGGGAACACAGATACGCAGTATTTT

size: -
D: -
V: TRBV7-9
J: TRBJ2-1
CDR3: CASTTTPVTSNEQFF
DNA: TGTGCCAGCACGACTACTCCCGTGACGTCCAATGAGCAGTTCTTC

size: -
D: TRBD1
V: TRBV19
J: TRBJ1-5
CDR3: CASSHRQGAGIQPQHF
DNA: TGTGCCAGTAGTCACCGACAGGGGGCGGGCATTCAGCCCCAGCATTTT

size: few
D: -
V: TRBV9
J: TRBJ1-5
CDR3: CASSVAPGIEQPQHF
DNA: TGTGCCAGCAGCGTAGCTCCGGGGATCGAACAGCCCCAGCATTTT

size: -
D: TRBD1
V: TRBV6-5
J: TRBJ1-2
CDR3: CASSRRQGLYGYTF
DNA: TGTGCCAGCAGCCGTCGACAGGGCCTTTATGGCTACACCTTC

size: -
D: -
V: TRBV30
J: TRBJ1-2
CDR3: CAWSRETDYGYTF
DNA: TGTGCCTGGAGTCGGGAGACAGACTATGGCTACACCTTC

size: -
D: -
V: TRBV11-2
J: TRBJ2-2
CDR3: CASSLVSGTNTGELFF
DNA: TGTGCCAGCAGCTTAGTATCGGGGACGAACACCGGGGAGCTGTTTTTT

size: -
D: -
V: TRBV3-1/TRBV3-2
J: TRBJ1-6
CDR3: CASSLRRQEIYSPLHF
DNA: TGTGCCAGCAGCCTCCGAAGACAGGAAATATACTCACCCCTCCACTTT

size: -
D: -
V: TRBV5-6
J: TRBJ1-2
CDR3: CASSLPPGDYGYTF
DNA: TGTGCCAGCAGCTTGCCGCCGGGGGACTATGGCTACACCTTC

size: -
D: TRBD2
V: TRBV3-1/TRBV3-2
J: TRBJ2-5
CDR3: CASSQDILAGGSETQYF
DNA: TGTGCCAGCAGCCAAGACATACTAGCGGGGGGGTCGGAGACCCAGTACTTC

size: -
D: -
V: TRBV27
J: TRBJ1-3
CDR3: CASIPGSSGNTIYF
DNA: TGTGCCAGCATACCGGGGAGCTCTGGAAACACCATATATTTT

size: -
D: TRBD1
V: TRBV5-4
J: TRBJ2-1
CDR3: CASSPRDRGLNEQFF
DNA: TGTGCCAGCAGCCCGAGGGACAGGGGGCTAAATGAGCAGTTCTTC

size: few
D: -
V: TRBV18
J: TRBJ1-5
CDR3: CASSPEGRTNQPQHF
DNA: TGTGCCAGCTCACCGGAGGGACGGACCAATCAGCCCCAGCATTTT

size: few
D: -
V: TRBV30
J: TRBJ2-7
CDR3: CAWSGSGYEQYF
DNA: TGTGCCTGGAGTGGGTCGGGCTACGAGCAGTACTTC

size: -
D: -
V: TRBV24-1
J: TRBJ1-2
CDR3: CATSDAGRGTNYGYTF
DNA: TGTGCCACCAGTGATGCGGGTCGAGGGACAAACTATGGCTACACCTTC

size: -
D: -
V: TRBV5-1
J: TRBJ1-4
CDR3: CASSLGILRIATNEKLFF
DNA: TGCGCCAGCAGCTTGGGGATCCTGAGGATTGCAACTAATGAAAAACTGTTTTTT

size: -
D: -
V: TRBV7-2
J: TRBJ2-1
CDR3: CASSPERVNEQFF
DNA: TGTGCCAGCAGCCCCGAACGGGTCAATGAGCAGTTCTTC

size: -
D: -
V: TRBV5-1
J: TRBJ2-2
CDR3: CASSSNDRNTGELFF
DNA: TGCGCCAGCAGCTCCAATGACAGGAACACCGGGGAGCTGTTTTTT

size: -
D: -
V: TRBV6-6
J: TRBJ1-4
CDR3: CASSWGTSPNEKLFF
DNA: TGTGCCAGCAGTTGGGGGACATCTCCTAATGAAAAACTGTTTTTT

size: once
D: TRBD1
V: TRBV6-5
J: TRBJ1-1
CDR3: CASSSLTGGNTEAFF
DNA: TGTGCCAGCAGTTCGTTGACAGGGGGGAACACTGAAGCTTTCTTT

size: -
D: TRBD2
V: TRBV7-2
J: TRBJ2-1
CDR3: CASSLDGSGGVNEQFF
DNA: TGTGCCAGCAGCTTAGACGGCAGCGGGGGGGTAAATGAGCAGTTCTTC

size: -
D: -
V: TRBV4-1
J: TRBJ1-2
CDR3: CASSLTTELANYGYTF
DNA: TGCGCCAGCAGCCTAACCACAGAACTAGCTAACTATGGCTACACCTTC

size: -
D: -
V: TRBV5-5
J: TRBJ1-1
CDR3: CASSLAYGGRSEAFF
DNA: TGTGCCAGCAGCTTGGCATACGGGGGGAGGTCTGAAGCTTTCTTT

size: -
D: -
V: TRBV10-3
J: TRBJ2-3
CDR3: CAISESQITQYF
DNA: TGTGCCATCAGTGAGTCTCAGATTACGCAGTATTTT

size: -
D: TRBD2
V: TRBV3-1/TRBV3-2
J: TRBJ2-7
CDR3: CASSLGLAGTYEQYF
DNA: TGTGCCAGCAGCCTAGGACTAGCGGGAACCTACGAGCAGTACTTC

size: -
D: TRBD1
V: TRBV27
J: TRBJ1-1
CDR3: CASSSISGGRGEAFF
DNA: TGTGCCAGCAGTTCCATATCAGGGGGGAGAGGAGAAGCTTTCTTT

size: -
D: TRBD1
V: TRBV5-1
J: TRBJ2-2
CDR3: CASSFGTGITGELFF
DNA: TGCGCCAGCAGCTTTGGGACAGGGATCACCGGGGAGCTGTTTTTT

size: few
D: TRBD1
V: TRBV30
J: TRBJ2-5
CDR3: CAFQPQGGLETQYF
DNA: TGTGCCTTTCAACCCCAAGGGGGCTTGGAGACCCAGTACTTC

size: few
D: -
V: TRBV27
J: TRBJ1-2
CDR3: CASSLAGEGGYYGYTF
DNA: TGTGCCAGCAGTTTAGCGGGGGAAGGTGGCTACTATGGCTACACCTTC

size: -
D: -
V: TRBV4-3
J: TRBJ1-4
CDR3: CASSQQGIGEKLFF
DNA: TGCGCCAGCAGCCAACAGGGTATCGGTGAAAAACTGTTTTTT

size: few
D: TRBD2
V: TRBV27
J: TRBJ2-1
CDR3: CASTKGTSGNNEQFF
DNA: TGTGCCAGCACCAAAGGGACTAGCGGGAACAATGAGCAGTTCTTC

size: -
D: TRBD2
V: TRBV5-1
J: TRBJ2-5
CDR3: CASSARFSGDQETQYF
DNA: TGCGCCAGCAGCGCACGCTTTAGCGGGGACCAAGAGACCCAGTACTTC